A selection of T cell receptor beta chains follows, all from one sample in a study of a mutant IDH1 vaccine in newly diagnosed glioma. The table came from immunoSEQ multiplex PCR; TCRdb's copy has only in-frame clones and leaves some out. This sample has roughly 120,000 clones, with about 80% found just once. No antigen has been identified for these receptors. The source was PBMCs, collected from a glioma patient whose treatment included an IDH1 peptide vaccine. These receptors originate from a man in his forties with glioma. CDR3s include the opening cysteine and the closing phenylalanine or tryptophan. D genes are given only for firm matches. Expanded clones are given a class, and other clones once, few, many or no size at all.

j_gene: TRBJ1-5
d_gene: NA
v_gene: TRBV19
abundance: NA
CDR3nt: TGTGCCAGTAGTAAAGCAAGCAATACAGGGTCTGGCAATCAGCCCCAGCATTTT
CDR3aa: CASSKASNTGSGNQPQHF

j_gene: TRBJ2-3
d_gene: NA
v_gene: TRBV12-1
abundance: NA
CDR3nt: TGTGCCAGCAGTTCGGGGACAGGAAGCACAGATACGCAGTATTTT
CDR3aa: CASSSGTGSTDTQYF

j_gene: TRBJ2-5
d_gene: NA
v_gene: TRBV7-8
abundance: NA
CDR3nt: TGTGCCAGCAGCCCCACGATGGGCTACCAAGAGACCCAGTACTTC
CDR3aa: CASSPTMGYQETQYF

j_gene: TRBJ1-2
d_gene: NA
v_gene: TRBV5-5
abundance: NA
CDR3nt: TGTGCCAGCAGCCTGGGAGGGACGAGGCGGGCTAACTATGGCTACACCTTC
CDR3aa: CASSLGGTRRANYGYTF

j_gene: TRBJ2-1
d_gene: NA
v_gene: TRBV5-1
abundance: NA
CDR3nt: TGCGCCAGCAGCTTCACCACAGGGAATGAGCAGTTCTTC
CDR3aa: CASSFTTGNEQFF

j_gene: TRBJ2-1
d_gene: TRBD2
v_gene: TRBV7-9
abundance: NA
CDR3nt: TGTGCCAGCAGCTCCCTCTGGGGCGGGAGGTTCGACAATGAGCAGTTCTTC
CDR3aa: CASSSLWGGRFDNEQFF

j_gene: TRBJ1-5
d_gene: NA
v_gene: TRBV6-5
abundance: NA
CDR3nt: TGTGCCGCCCGGGGAGGGATCCCCAATCAGCCCCAGCATTTT
CDR3aa: CAARGGIPNQPQHF

j_gene: TRBJ2-1
d_gene: TRBD2
v_gene: TRBV9
abundance: NA
CDR3nt: TGTGCCAGCAGCCTGCGACTAGCGGGAGATGAGCAGTTCTTC
CDR3aa: CASSLRLAGDEQFF

j_gene: TRBJ2-7
d_gene: NA
v_gene: TRBV9
abundance: NA
CDR3nt: TGTGCCAGCAGCCTACGGGGGACTTACGGGGACGAGCAGTACTTC
CDR3aa: CASSLRGTYGDEQYF

j_gene: TRBJ2-3
d_gene: NA
v_gene: TRBV11-3
abundance: once
CDR3nt: TGTGCCAGCAGCTTAGATAGGGAAACAGATACGCAGTATTTT
CDR3aa: CASSLDRETDTQYF

j_gene: TRBJ2-1
d_gene: NA
v_gene: TRBV18
abundance: NA
CDR3nt: TGTGCCAGCTCACGGCCAAAAACGAGCAATGAGCAGTTCTTC
CDR3aa: CASSRPKTSNEQFF

j_gene: TRBJ1-5
d_gene: NA
v_gene: TRBV6-1
abundance: once
CDR3nt: TGTGCCAGCAGATGGTCTCAGGGGAATCAGCCCCAGCATTTT
CDR3aa: CASRWSQGNQPQHF

j_gene: TRBJ1-5
d_gene: NA
v_gene: TRBV2
abundance: NA
CDR3nt: TGTGCCAGCGAACAAACGTACAATCAGCCCCAGCATTTT
CDR3aa: CASEQTYNQPQHF

j_gene: TRBJ2-1
d_gene: NA
v_gene: TRBV28
abundance: NA
CDR3nt: TGTGCCACCCGGCGAGGTGAGCAGTTCTTC
CDR3aa: CATRRGEQFF

j_gene: TRBJ2-1
d_gene: NA
v_gene: TRBV4-2
abundance: once
CDR3nt: TGTGCCAGCAGCCAAGCGGGACGCCTCAATGAGCAGTTCTTC
CDR3aa: CASSQAGRLNEQFF

j_gene: TRBJ2-1
d_gene: TRBD2
v_gene: TRBV4-3
abundance: NA
CDR3nt: TGCGCCAGCAGCCAAATCCTGACTAGCGGGAGAAAGGGCGAGCAGTTCTTC
CDR3aa: CASSQILTSGRKGEQFF

j_gene: TRBJ2-1
d_gene: TRBD2
v_gene: TRBV2
abundance: NA
CDR3nt: TGTGCCAGCCAGGGAGGGACGGGTTTATATGAGCAGTTCTTC
CDR3aa: CASQGGTGLYEQFF

j_gene: TRBJ1-2
d_gene: NA
v_gene: TRBV25-1
abundance: NA
CDR3nt: TGTGCCAGCAGTGAACAGGGCAACTTTGGCTACACCTTC
CDR3aa: CASSEQGNFGYTF

j_gene: TRBJ2-6
d_gene: TRBD1
v_gene: TRBV18
abundance: NA
CDR3nt: TGTGCCAGCTCACAGGGGACAGGCACCTCTGGGGCCAACGTCCTGACTTTC
CDR3aa: CASSQGTGTSGANVLTF

j_gene: TRBJ1-5
d_gene: TRBD1
v_gene: TRBV18
abundance: NA
CDR3nt: TGTGCCAGCTCAGAAGGCAGGGGGTTTGATCAGCCCCAGCATTTT
CDR3aa: CASSEGRGFDQPQHF

j_gene: TRBJ1-2
d_gene: NA
v_gene: TRBV6-6
abundance: NA
CDR3nt: TGTGCCAGCAGTTCCCGGGACGCAGGAAACTATGGCTACACCTTC
CDR3aa: CASSSRDAGNYGYTF

j_gene: TRBJ2-3
d_gene: NA
v_gene: TRBV5-6
abundance: once
CDR3nt: TGTGCCAGCAGCTTGAGGATAGCCGGAGATACGCAGTATTTT
CDR3aa: CASSLRIAGDTQYF

j_gene: TRBJ2-1
d_gene: TRBD2
v_gene: TRBV18
abundance: few
CDR3nt: TGTGCCAGCTCGTTTACAGGGACTAGCAGCTTCAATTCGGGGTTCTTC
CDR3aa: CASSFTGTSSFNSGFF